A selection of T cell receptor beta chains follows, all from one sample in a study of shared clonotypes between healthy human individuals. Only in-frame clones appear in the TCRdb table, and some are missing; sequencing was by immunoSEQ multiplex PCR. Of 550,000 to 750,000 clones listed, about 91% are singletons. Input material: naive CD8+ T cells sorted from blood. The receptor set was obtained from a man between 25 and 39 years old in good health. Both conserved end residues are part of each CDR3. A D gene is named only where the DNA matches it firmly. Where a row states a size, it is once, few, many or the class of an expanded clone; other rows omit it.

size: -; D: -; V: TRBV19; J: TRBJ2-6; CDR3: CASKVSHSGANVLTF; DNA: TGTGCCAGTAAGGTCAGCCACTCTGGGGCCAACGTCCTGACTTTC
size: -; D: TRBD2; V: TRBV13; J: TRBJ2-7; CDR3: CASSPAGRASGEQYF; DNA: TGTGCCAGCAGCCCAGCAGGCCGGGCTAGCGGCGAGCAGTACTTC
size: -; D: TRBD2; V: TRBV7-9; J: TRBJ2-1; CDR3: CASSWTSGEQFF; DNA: TGTGCCAGCAGCTGGACTAGCGGTGAGCAGTTCTTC
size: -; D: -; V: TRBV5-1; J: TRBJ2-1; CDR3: CASMRGNEQFF; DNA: TGCGCCAGCATGCGCGGGAATGAGCAGTTCTTC
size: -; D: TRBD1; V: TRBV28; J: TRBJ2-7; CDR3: CASSSPGTDLLYEQYF; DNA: TGTGCCAGCAGCTCCCCCGGGACAGACTTACTCTACGAGCAGTACTTC
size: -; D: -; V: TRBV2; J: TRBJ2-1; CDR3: CASSAKNWDEQFF; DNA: TGTGCCAGCAGTGCGAAGAACTGGGATGAGCAGTTCTTC
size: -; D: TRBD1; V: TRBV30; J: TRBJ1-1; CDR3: CAGDRGQYTEAFF; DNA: TGTGCCGGGGACAGGGGGCAGTACACTGAAGCTTTCTTT
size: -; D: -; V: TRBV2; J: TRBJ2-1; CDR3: CASSDSLNEQFF; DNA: TGTGCCAGCAGTGACTCCCTCAATGAGCAGTTCTTC
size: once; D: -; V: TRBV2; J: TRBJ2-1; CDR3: CASSVTGVRDFYNEQFF; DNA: TGTGCCAGCAGCGTGACGGGGGTCCGAGACTTTTACAATGAGCAGTTCTTC
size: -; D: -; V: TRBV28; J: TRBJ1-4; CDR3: CASSAGPRAFF; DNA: TGTGCCAGCAGTGCCGGGCCCCGGGCGTTTTTT
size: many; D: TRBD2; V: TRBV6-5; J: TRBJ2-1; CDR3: CASSPWTSDYNEQFF; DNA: TGTGCCAGCAGTCCCTGGACTAGCGACTACAATGAGCAGTTCTTC
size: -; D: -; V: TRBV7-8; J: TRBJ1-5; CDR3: CASSALATPSNQPQHF; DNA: TGTGCCAGCAGCGCGCTAGCAACTCCTAGCAATCAGCCCCAGCATTTT
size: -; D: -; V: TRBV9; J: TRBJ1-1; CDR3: CASSPDITTENLNTEAFF; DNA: TGTGCCAGCAGCCCGGATATTACTACAGAGAACTTGAACACTGAAGCTTTCTTT